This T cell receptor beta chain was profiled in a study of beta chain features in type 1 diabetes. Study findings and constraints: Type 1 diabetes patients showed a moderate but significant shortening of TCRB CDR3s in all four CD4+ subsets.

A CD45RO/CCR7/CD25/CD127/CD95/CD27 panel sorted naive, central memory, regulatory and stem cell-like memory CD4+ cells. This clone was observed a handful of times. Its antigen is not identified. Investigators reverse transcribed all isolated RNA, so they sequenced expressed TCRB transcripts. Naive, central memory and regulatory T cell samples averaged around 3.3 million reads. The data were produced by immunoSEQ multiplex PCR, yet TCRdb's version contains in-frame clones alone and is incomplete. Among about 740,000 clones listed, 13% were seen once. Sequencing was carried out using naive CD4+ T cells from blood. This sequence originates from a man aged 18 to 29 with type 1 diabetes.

The CDR3 nucleotides are TGTGCCAGCACCCCATTAAAGGGTCAAGGGGAAAAACTGTTTTTT. Protein sequence: CASTPLKGQGEKLFF. This sequence joins TRBV6-1 and TRBJ1-4; D gene ambiguous. V lost 7 bases and J 8 bases, leaving 20 bases between the germline ends. Germline loops: CDR1 MNHNS, CDR2 SASEGT. There are 15 residues in the CDR3.